This T cell receptor (beta chain) was captured by sequencing in a study of CD4 T cells in relation to SARS-CoV-2 and coronaviruses. Looking at the study overall: After nine to eleven days of antigen culture, PBMC TCR beta CDR3s were sequenced. Negative control cultures got HIV-1 Nef peptides or no peptide. Study-wide findings and caveats: Roughly three fifths of donors had memory CD4+ clonotypes crossrecognizing SARS-CoV-2 and common cold coronavirus spike.

Using immunoSEQ multiplex PCR, the repertoire was profiled, and TCRdb retains in-frame clones only, with some absent. Of about 23,000 clones listed, around three quarters are singletons. V gave up 2 bases and J gave up 5 bases, with 4 bases separating them. The CDR3 is 12 residues long. CD4+ T cells from unexposed donors were obtained before the COVID-19 pandemic (2011-2018). Isolation of CD4+ T cells took place after less than 13 days in culture. As cell numbers allowed, unexposed-donor CD4+ T cells faced SARS-CoV-2 S/N and four cold-coronavirus spikes. Comments on this clone: The antigen remains unidentified.

The chain uses TRBV12-3 or TRBV12-4 and TRBJ1-5, with D unresolved. This sequence was found in a human donor in good health. Sequencing was carried out using CD4+ T cells from PBMCs, cultured in vitro. The CDR3 is CASSLQYQPQHF. The DNA of the CDR3 is TGTGCCAGCAGTTTACAGTATCAGCCCCAGCATTTT.